The rows below give T cell receptor beta chains drawn from one sample of a study of control samples from healthy donors and cancer patients. Sequenced by immunoSEQ multiplex PCR; TCRdb stores in-frame clones only, minus some. The sample has roughly 80,000 clones; nearly 90% are singletons. Source material: blood. The receptor source for this set is a woman in her forties or fifties in good health. Both conserved end residues are part of each CDR3. Each record gives: D gene, J gene, clone size, V gene, CDR3 DNA, CDR3 protein. The D gene is left open where the match is weak. Where a row states a size, it is once, few, many or the class of an expanded clone; other rows omit it.

>NA|TRBJ1-6|NA|TRBV6-6
TGTGCCATCGCCCCGGTCGGCGGTTCACCCCTCCACTTT
CAIAPVGGSPLHF
>TRBD1|TRBJ1-2|NA|TRBV19
TGTGCCAGTAGTATTGGCCAGGGGGGACTGAACTATGGCTACACCTTC
CASSIGQGGLNYGYTF
>NA|TRBJ1-1|NA|TRBV5-1
TGCGCCAGCAGCTTGGGGGCGTCTGACACTGAAGCTTTCTTT
CASSLGASDTEAFF
>NA|TRBJ2-2|NA|TRBV19
TGTGCCAGCCGCCCGGCAGGATACACCGGGGAGCTGTTTTTT
CASRPAGYTGELFF
>NA|TRBJ1-5|NA|TRBV11-3
TGTGCCGCGTCGAAGGGACAGCCCCAGCATTTT
CAASKGQPQHF
>NA|TRBJ1-2|NA|TRBV6-5
TGTGCCAGCAGTTACAGTAGAGCTAACTATGGCTACACCTTC
CASSYSRANYGYTF
>TRBD1|TRBJ1-6|NA|TRBV6-6
TGTGCCAGCAGTTACAGGGACAGAGGGAACTCACCCCTCCACTTT
CASSYRDRGNSPLHF
>TRBD1|TRBJ2-2|NA|TRBV5-1
TGCGCCAGCAGCCCCGGGGACAGGGCGAACACCGGGGAGCTGTTTTTT
CASSPGDRANTGELFF
>NA|TRBJ2-3|once|TRBV7-2
TGTGCCAGCAGCTTAGCGGGACGAGATACGCAGTATTTT
CASSLAGRDTQYF
>NA|TRBJ2-2|NA|TRBV5-1
TGCGCCAGCAGCTTGGGAGGTTTGGGGGCGTCGTTGGAGCTGTTTTTT
CASSLGGLGASLELFF
>NA|TRBJ2-3|NA|TRBV2
TGTGCCAGCAGTGAAGGGGACGGCACAGATACGCAGTATTTT
CASSEGDGTDTQYF
>NA|TRBJ1-5|NA|TRBV2
TGTGCCAGCAATGACAGGCCCGAAGATCAGCCCCAGCATTTT
CASNDRPEDQPQHF
>TRBD2|TRBJ2-2|NA|TRBV6-2/TRBV6-3
TGTGCCAGCAGCCCTACTAGCGGGGGCGGTAACGGGGAGCTGTTTTTT
CASSPTSGGGNGELFF
>NA|TRBJ1-5|NA|TRBV4-1
TGCGCCAGCAGCCAAGACGGGAGGCCCGGTCAGCCCCAGCATTTT
CASSQDGRPGQPQHF
>NA|TRBJ1-2|NA|TRBV25-1
TGTGCCAGCAGTGAATCAGGGGCCTATGGCTACACCTTC
CASSESGAYGYTF